This TCR beta chain was sequenced during a study of identical twins. Regarding the study as a whole: Invariant MAIT and iNKT cells may have partly biased zero-insertion analyses. Models underestimated how often monozygotic twins shared out-of-frame TCR alpha.

This clonotype turned up a few times. What it recognizes is unknown. CDR1 DFQATT and CDR2 SNEGSKA come from the germline V gene (reference sequence). The CDR3 runs 12 residues. Each cDNA held unique molecular identifiers, and template switching gave it a universal primer site. MiXCR, applied by TCRdb to the 5' RACE reads, yields one record per CDR3 protein. Of about 280,000 distinct CDR3 sequences listed, about 8% are singletons. Each donor (without exception) was a healthy Caucasian. These records were also assigned to another study, of yellow fever vaccine responses in identical twins.

The sequence came from a woman aged 18 to 35 in good health. What was sequenced was memory (CD45RO+) T cells sorted from blood. The gene calls are TRBV20-1 and TRBJ2-4, with TRBD1 identical over 9 bases. Here the CDR3 DNA reads TGCAGCTCGACAGGGGGGAAAAACATTCAGTACTTC. Protein sequence: CSSTGGKNIQYF.